The clone carrying this TCR beta chain is a singleton in its sample. The data were taken from a study of control samples from healthy donors and cancer patients. Germline V gene sequence: CDR1 SGHRS, CDR2 YFSETQ. With 0 bases removed from V and 5 bases from J, the gap between germline ends came to 9 bases. This CDR3 is 14 amino acids long. TCRdb keeps only in-frame clones here, not all; method: immunoSEQ multiplex PCR. Of about 80,000 clones in the sample, 90% to 95% were seen once. The sequenced material came from blood. This TCR derives from a man aged 45 to 65 in good health. The rearrangement links TRBV5-1 to TRBJ1-5, with D tentatively TRBD1 (5 bases). This CDR3 reads CASSLEGSYQPQHF. CDR3 coding DNA: TGCGCCAGCAGCTTGGAGGGGTCCTATCAGCCCCAGCATTTT. Using reference TRBV5-1 and TRBJ1-5 for the parts outside the CDR3, the full variable domain is KAGVTQTPRYLIKTRGQQVTLSCSPISGHRSVSWYQQTPGQGLQFLFEYFSETQRNKGNFPGRFSGRQFSNSRSEMNVSTLELGDSALYLCASSLEGSYQPQHFGDGTRLSIL.